This TCR beta chain was identified in a study of cytomegalovirus exposure and HLA in healthy donors. This clone was observed a single time. Its antigen is unidentified. The PCR contained 60 Vbeta and 13 Jbeta primers. The assay was immunoSEQ multiplex PCR, and TCRdb's table has in-frame clones only and misses some. The table records some 70,000 clones, approximately 80% of them present only once. The germline gives CDR1 LNHDA, CDR2 SQIVND (reference sequence). This CDR3 is 14 amino acids long. The germline V and J ends were trimmed by 5 bases and 2 bases, with 12 bases remaining between them. Overall study results and limits: Accounts indicate the classifier identified cytomegalovirus status with strong specificity and sensitivity. Researchers catalogued approximately 170 TCR beta chains as cytomegalovirus-associated.

V and J are TRBV19 and TRBJ1-1, with D perhaps TRBD1 (5 bases). The sequenced sample consisted of PBMCs. This receptor was identified in a man between 18 and 35 years old in good health and CMV-seropositive. In nucleotides, the CDR3 is TGTGCCAGTAGTTTCGACAGAACAAACACTGAAGCTTTCTTT. It translates to CASSFDRTNTEAFF.